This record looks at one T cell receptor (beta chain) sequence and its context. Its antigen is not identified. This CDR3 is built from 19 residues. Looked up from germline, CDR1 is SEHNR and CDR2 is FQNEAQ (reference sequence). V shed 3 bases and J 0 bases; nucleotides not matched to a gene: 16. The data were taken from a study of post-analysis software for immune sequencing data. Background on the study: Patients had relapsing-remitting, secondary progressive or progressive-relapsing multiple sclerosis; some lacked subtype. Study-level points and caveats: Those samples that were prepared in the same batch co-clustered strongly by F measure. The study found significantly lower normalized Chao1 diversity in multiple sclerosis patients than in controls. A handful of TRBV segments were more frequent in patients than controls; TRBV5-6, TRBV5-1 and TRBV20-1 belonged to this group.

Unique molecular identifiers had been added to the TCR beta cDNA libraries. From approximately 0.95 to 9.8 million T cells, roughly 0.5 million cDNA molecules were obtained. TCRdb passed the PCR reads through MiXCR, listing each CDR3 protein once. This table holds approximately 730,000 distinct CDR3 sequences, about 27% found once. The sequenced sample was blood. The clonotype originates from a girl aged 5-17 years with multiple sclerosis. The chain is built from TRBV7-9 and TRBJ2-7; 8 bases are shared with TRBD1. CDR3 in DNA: TGTGCCAGCAGCTTCCGTCCGGGACAGGCGACCGCTTACTCCTACGAGCAGTACTTC. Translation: CASSFRPGQATAYSYEQYF. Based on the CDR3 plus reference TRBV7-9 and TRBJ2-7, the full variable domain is DTGVSQNPRHKITKRGQNVTFRCDPISEHNRLYWYRQTLGQGPEFLTYFQNEAQLEKSRLLSDRFSAERPKGSFSTLEIQRTEQGDSAMYLCASSFRPGQATAYSYEQYFGPGTRLTVT.